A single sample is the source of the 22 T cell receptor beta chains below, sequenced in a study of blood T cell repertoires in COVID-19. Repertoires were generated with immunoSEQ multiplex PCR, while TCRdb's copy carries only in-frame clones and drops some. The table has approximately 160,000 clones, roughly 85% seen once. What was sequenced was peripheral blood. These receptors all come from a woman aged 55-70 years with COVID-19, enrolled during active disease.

The CDR3 reads CASSLYGTGDGNQPQHF. For the CDR3, the DNA is TGTGCCAGCAGCTTGTACGGGACAGGCGATGGCAATCAGCCCCAGCATTTT. The J gene is TRBJ1-5, the V gene TRBV7-8; 8 bases agree with TRBD1. Looked up from germline, CDR1 is SGHVS and CDR2 is FQNEAQ. V gave up 3 bases and J gave up 2 bases; unmatched junction bases: 9. The CDR3 contains 17 residues.

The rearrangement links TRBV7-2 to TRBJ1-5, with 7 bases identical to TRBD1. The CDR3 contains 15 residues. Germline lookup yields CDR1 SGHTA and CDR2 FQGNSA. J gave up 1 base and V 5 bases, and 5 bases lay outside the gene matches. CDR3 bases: TGTGCCAGCAGCCTAACAGGGGTAAGCAATCAGCCCCAGCATTTT. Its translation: CASSLTGVSNQPQHF.

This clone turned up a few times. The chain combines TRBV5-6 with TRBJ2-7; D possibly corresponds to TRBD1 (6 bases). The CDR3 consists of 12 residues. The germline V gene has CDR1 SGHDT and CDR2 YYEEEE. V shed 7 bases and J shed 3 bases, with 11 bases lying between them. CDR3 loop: CASGKQGYEQYV. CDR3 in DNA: TGTGCCAGCGGAAAACAGGGCTACGAGCAGTACGTC.

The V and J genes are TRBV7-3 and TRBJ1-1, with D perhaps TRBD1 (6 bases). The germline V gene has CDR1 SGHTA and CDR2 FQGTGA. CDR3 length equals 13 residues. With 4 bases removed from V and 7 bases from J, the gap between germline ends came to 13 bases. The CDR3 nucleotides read TGTGCCAGCAGCTCTGACAGGCGAGGTGAAGCTTTCTTT. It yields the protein CASSSDRRGEAFF.

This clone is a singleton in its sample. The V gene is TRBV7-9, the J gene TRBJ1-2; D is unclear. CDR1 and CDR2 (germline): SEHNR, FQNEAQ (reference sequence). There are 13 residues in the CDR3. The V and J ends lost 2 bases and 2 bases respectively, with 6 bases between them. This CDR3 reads CASSLSQNYGYTF. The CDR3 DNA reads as TGTGCCAGCAGCTTAAGTCAGAACTATGGCTACACCTTC.

In DNA form, the CDR3 reads TGCGCCAGCAGCCTCGGACAGGGGCCAGATACGCAGTATTTT. Encoded protein: CASSLGQGPDTQYF. The J gene is TRBJ2-3, the V gene TRBV5-1; 9 bases agree with TRBD1. The ends lost 4 bases at V and 4 bases at J; junction bases unmatched: 4. This CDR3 contains 14 residues. The germline gives CDR1 SGHRS, CDR2 YFSETQ. The full variable domain, rest sourced from reference TRBV5-1 and TRBJ2-3, is KAGVTQTPRYLIKTRGQQVTLSCSPISGHRSVSWYQQTPGQGLQFLFEYFSETQRNKGNFPGRFSGRQFSNSRSEMNVSTLELGDSALYLCASSLGQGPDTQYFGPGTRLTVL.

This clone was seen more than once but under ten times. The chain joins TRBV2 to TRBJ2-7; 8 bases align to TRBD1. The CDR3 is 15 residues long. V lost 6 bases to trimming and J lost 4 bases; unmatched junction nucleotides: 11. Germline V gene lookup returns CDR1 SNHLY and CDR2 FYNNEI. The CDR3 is CASRKMGQGAYEQYV. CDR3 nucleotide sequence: TGTGCCAGCAGAAAAATGGGGCAGGGGGCATACGAGCAGTACGTC.

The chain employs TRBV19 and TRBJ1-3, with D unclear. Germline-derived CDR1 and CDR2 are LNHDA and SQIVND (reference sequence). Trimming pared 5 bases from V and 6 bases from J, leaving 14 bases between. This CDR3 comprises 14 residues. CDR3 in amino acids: CASSLRGIENTIYF. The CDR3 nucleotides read TGTGCCAGTAGTCTTCGGGGAATTGAAAACACCATATATTTT.

CDR3 residues: CASSVAARPNTGELFF. CDR3 nucleotide sequence: TGTGCCAGCAGCGTAGCGGCGAGGCCGAACACCGGGGAGCTGTTTTTT. V usage is TRBV9 and J usage is TRBJ2-2, with D hard to call. Germline V CDR1 and CDR2: SGDLS, YYNGEE. This CDR3 comprises 16 residues. The V and J ends lost 0 bases and 0 bases respectively, with 9 bases between them.

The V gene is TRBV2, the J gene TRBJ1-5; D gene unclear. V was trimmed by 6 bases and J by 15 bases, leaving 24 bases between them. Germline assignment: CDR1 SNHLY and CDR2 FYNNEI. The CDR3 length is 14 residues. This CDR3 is CASSPSLTRSRRHF. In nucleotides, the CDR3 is TGTGCCAGCAGCCCCTCCTTAACCCGGTCGCGGAGGCATTTT.

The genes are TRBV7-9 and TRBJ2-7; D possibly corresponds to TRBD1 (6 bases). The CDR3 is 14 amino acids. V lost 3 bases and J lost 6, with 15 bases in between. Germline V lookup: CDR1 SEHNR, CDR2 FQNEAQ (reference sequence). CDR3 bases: TGTGCCAGCAGCTTGTCGGGACACCCTGGCGAGCAGTACGTC. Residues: CASSLSGHPGEQYV.

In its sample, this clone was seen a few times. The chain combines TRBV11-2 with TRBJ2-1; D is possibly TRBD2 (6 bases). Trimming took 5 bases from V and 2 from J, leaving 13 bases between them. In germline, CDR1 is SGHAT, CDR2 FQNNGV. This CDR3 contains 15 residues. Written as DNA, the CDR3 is TGTGCCAGCAGCCCCCCGGGGGTAGCCTACAATGAGCAGTTCTTC. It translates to CASSPPGVAYNEQFF.

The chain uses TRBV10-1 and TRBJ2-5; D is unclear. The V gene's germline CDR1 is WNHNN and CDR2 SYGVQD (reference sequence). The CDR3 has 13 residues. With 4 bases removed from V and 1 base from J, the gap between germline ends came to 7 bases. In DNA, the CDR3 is TGCGCCAGCAGTGGTTCTTTCCAAGAGACCCAGTACTTC. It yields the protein CASSGSFQETQYF.

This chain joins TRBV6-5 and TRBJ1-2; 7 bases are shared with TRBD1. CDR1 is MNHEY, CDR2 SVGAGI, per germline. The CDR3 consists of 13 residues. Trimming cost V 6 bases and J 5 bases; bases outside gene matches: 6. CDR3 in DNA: TGTGCCAGCAGCCTGGGGGGACAGTATGGCTACACCTTC. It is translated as CASSLGGQYGYTF.

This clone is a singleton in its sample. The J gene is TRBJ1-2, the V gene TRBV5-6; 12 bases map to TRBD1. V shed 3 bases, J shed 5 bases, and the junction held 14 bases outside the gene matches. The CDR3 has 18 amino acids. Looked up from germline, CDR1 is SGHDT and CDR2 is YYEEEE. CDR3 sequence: CASSSRGTGGVSEYGYTF. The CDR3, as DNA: TGTGCCAGCAGCTCCAGGGGGACAGGGGGCGTTTCGGAATATGGCTACACCTTC.

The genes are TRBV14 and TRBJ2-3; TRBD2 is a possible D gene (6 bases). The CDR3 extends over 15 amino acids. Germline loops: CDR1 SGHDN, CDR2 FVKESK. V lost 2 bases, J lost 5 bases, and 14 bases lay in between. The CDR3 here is CASSQTTSWLDTQYF. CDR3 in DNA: TGTGCCAGCAGCCAAACGACTAGTTGGTTAGATACGCAGTATTTT.

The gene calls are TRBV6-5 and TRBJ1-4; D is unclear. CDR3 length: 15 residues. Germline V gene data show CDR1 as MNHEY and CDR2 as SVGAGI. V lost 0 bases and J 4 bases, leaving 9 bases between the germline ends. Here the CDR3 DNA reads TGTGCCAGCAGTTACTCTGGCGGCCGTAATGAAAAACTGTTTTTT. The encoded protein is CASSYSGGRNEKLFF.

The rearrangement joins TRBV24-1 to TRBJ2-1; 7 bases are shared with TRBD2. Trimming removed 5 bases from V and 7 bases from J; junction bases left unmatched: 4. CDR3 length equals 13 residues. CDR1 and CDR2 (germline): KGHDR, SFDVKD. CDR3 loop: CATSALADNEQFF. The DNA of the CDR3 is TGTGCCACCAGTGCCCTAGCGGATAATGAGCAGTTCTTC.

The CDR3 spells CASSDGSSSSTLYEQYV. CDR3 sequence (DNA): TGCGCCAGCAGTGACGGGAGTAGCTCCTCAACCCTCTACGAGCAGTACGTC. The chain combines TRBV10-2 with TRBJ2-7; maybe TRBD2 (6 bases). The CDR3 runs to 17 residues. CDR1 is WSHSY and CDR2 is SAAADI in the germline V gene. Between the trimmed V and J ends, which lost 3 bases and 3 bases, there was a span of 21 bases.

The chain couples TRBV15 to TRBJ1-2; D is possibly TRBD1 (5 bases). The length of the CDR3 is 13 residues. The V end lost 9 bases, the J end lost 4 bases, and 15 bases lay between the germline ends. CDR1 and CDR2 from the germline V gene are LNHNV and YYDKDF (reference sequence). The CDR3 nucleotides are TGTGCCACATCGCCGGGGGGGACCTATGGCTACACCTTC. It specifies CATSPGGTYGYTF. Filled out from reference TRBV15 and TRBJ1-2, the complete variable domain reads DAMVIQNPRYQVTQFGKPVTLSCSQTLNHNVMYWYQQKSSQAPKLLFHYYDKDFNNEADTPDNFQSRRPNTSFCFLDIRSPGLGDTAMYLCATSPGGTYGYTFGSGTRLTVV.

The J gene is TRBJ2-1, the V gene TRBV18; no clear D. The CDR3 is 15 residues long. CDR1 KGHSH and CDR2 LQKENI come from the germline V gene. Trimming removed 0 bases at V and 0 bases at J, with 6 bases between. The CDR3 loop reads CASSPPGDSYNEQFF. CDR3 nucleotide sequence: TGTGCCAGCTCACCACCGGGCGACTCCTACAATGAGCAGTTCTTC. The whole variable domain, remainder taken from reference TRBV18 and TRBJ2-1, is NAGVMQNPRHLVRRRGQEARLRCSPMKGHSHVYWYRQLPEEGLKFMVYLQKENIIDESGMPKERFSAEFPKEGPSILRIQQVVRGDSAAYFCASSPPGDSYNEQFFGPGTRLTVL.

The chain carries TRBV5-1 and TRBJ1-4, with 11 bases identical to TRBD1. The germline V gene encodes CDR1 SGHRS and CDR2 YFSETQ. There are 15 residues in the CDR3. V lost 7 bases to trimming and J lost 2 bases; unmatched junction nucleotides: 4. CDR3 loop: CASGGTGGTNEKLFF. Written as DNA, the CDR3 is TGCGCCAGCGGCGGGACAGGGGGTACTAATGAAAAACTGTTTTTT.